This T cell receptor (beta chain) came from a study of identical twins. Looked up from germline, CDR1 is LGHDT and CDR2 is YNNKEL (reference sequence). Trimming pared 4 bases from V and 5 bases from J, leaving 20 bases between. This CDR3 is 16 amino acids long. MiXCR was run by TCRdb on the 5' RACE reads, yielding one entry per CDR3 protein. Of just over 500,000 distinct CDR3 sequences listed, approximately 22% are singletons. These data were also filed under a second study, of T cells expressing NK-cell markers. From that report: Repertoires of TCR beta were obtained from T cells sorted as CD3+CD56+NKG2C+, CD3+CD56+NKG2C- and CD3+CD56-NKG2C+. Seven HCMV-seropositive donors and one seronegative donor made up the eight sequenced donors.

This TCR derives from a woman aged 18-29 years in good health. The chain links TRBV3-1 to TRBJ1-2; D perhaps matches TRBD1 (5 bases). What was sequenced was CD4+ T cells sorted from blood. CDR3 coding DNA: TGTGCCAGCAGCCGCCCTACCATAACAGGATCGTATGGCTACACCTTC. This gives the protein CASSRPTITGSYGYTF.